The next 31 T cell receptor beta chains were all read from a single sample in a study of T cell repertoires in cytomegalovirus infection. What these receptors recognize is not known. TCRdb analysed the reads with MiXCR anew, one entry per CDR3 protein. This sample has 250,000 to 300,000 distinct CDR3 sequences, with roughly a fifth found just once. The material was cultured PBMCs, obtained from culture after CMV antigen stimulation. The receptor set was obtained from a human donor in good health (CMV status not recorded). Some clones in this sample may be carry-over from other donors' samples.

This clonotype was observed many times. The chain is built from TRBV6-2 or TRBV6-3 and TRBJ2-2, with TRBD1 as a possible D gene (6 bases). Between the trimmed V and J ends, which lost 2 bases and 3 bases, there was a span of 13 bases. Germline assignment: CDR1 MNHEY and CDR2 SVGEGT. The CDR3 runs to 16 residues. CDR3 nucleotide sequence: TGTGCCAGCAGTTACGGACAGAACATTTACACCGGGGAGCTGTTTTTT. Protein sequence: CASSYGQNIYTGELFF.

In DNA form, the CDR3 reads TGTGCCAGCAGTGCCGGGACAGGGATCCCCGGGGAGCTGTTTTTT. Translation gives CASSAGTGIPGELFF. The V gene is TRBV27, the J gene TRBJ2-2, with TRBD1 matching over 9 bases. Trimming cost V 5 bases and J 6 bases; bases outside gene matches: 7. The CDR3 is 15 residues long. Per germline, CDR1 MNHEY and CDR2 SMNVEV (reference sequence).

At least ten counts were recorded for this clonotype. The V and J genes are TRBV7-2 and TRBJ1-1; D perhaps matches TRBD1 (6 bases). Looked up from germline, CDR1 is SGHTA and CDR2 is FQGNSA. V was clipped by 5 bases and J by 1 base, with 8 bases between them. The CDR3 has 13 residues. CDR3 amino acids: CASSARGNTEAFF. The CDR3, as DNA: TGTGCCAGCAGCGCCAGGGGGAACACTGAAGCTTTCTTT.

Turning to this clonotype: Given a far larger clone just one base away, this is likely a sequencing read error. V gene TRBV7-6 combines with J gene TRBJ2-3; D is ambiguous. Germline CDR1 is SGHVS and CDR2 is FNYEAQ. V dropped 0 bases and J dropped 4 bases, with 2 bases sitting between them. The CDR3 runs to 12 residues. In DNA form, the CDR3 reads TGTGCCAGCAGCTTAGCGTCAGATACGCAGTATTTT. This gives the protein CASSLASDTQYF.

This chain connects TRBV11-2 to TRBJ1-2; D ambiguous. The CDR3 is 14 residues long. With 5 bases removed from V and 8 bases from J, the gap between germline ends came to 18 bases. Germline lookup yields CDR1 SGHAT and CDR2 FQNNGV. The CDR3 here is CASSRTRRDTGYTF. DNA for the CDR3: TGTGCCAGCAGCAGAACTCGTAGGGATACCGGCTACACCTTC. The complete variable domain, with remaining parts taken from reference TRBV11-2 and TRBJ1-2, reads EAGVAQSPRYKIIEKRQSVAFWCNPISGHATLYWYQQILGQGPKLLIQFQNNGVVDDSQLPKDRFSAERLKGVDSTLKIQPAKLEDSAVYLCASSRTRRDTGYTFGSGTRLTVV.

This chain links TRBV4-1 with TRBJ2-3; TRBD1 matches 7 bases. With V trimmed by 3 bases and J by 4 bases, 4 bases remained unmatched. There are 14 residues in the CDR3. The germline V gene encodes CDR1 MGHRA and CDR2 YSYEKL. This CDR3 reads CASSQLTGADTQYF. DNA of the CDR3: TGCGCCAGCAGCCAGCTAACAGGGGCAGATACGCAGTATTTT.

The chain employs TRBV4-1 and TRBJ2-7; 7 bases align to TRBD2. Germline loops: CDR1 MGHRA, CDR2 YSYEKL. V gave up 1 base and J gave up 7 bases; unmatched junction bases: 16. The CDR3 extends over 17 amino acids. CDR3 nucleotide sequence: TGCGCCAGCAGCCAAGGAGATTTCCAGCGGGGTTCCTGGGAGCAGTACGTC. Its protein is CASSQGDFQRGSWEQYV.

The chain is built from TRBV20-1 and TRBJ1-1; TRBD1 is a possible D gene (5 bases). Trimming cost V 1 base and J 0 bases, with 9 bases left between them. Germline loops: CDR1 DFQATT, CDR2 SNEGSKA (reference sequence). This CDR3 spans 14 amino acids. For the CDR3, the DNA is TGCAGTGCTAGAGTCGGGGGAGTGAACACTGAAGCTTTCTTT. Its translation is CSARVGGVNTEAFF.

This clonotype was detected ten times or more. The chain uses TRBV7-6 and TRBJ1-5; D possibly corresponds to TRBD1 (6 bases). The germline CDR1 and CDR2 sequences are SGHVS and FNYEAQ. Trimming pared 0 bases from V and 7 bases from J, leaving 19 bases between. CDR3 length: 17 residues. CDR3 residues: CASSLALEAGARQPQHF. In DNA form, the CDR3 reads TGTGCCAGCAGCTTAGCGCTCGAGGCAGGGGCTAGACAGCCCCAGCATTTT.

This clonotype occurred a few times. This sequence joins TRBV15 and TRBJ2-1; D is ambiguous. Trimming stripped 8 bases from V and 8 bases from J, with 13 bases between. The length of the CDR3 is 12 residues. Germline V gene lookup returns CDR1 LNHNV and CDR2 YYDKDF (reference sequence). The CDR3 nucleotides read TGTGCCACCGGTGGGCTCCCCCATGAGCAGTTCTTC. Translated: CATGGLPHEQFF.

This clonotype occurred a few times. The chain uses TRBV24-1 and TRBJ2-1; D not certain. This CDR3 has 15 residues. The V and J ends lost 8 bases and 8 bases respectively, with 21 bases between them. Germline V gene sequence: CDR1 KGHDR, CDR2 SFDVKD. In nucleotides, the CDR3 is TGTGCCACCAAGAAAGGGAACAATCCTTGGGATGAGCAGTTCTTC. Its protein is CATKKGNNPWDEQFF.

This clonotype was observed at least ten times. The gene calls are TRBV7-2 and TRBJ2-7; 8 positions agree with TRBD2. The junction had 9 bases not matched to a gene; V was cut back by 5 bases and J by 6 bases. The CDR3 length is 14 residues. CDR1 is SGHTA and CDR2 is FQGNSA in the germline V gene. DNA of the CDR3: TGTGCCAGCAGCCGCGGGACTAGTGGAAGCGAGCAGTACTTC. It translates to CASSRGTSGSEQYF.

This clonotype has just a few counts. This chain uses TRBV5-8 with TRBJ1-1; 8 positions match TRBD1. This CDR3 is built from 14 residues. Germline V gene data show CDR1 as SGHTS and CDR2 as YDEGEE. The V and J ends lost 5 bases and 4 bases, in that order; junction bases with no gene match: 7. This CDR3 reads CASSPLTGATEAFF. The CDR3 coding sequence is TGTGCCAGCAGTCCTCTGACAGGGGCCACTGAAGCTTTCTTT. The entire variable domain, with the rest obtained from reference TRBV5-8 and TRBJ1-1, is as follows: EAGVTQSPTHLIKTRGQQATLRCSPISGHTSVYWYQQALGLGLQFLLWYDEGEERNRGNFPPRFSGRQFPNYSSELNVNALELEDSALYLCASSPLTGATEAFFGQGTRLTVV.

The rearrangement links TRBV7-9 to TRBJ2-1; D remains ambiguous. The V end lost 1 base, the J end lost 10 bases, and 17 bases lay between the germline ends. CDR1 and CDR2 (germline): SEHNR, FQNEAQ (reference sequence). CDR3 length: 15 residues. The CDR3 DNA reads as TGTGCCAGCAGCTTAGTTGGTGGCGGACCCACCGAGCAGTTCTTC. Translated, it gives CASSLVGGGPTEQFF.

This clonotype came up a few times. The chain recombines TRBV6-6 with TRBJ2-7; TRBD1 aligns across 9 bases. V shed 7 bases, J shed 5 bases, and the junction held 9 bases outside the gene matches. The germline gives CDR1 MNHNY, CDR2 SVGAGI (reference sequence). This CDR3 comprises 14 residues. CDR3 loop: CASTPGQGRNEQYV. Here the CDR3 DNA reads TGTGCCAGCACCCCGGGACAGGGTCGCAACGAGCAGTACGTC.

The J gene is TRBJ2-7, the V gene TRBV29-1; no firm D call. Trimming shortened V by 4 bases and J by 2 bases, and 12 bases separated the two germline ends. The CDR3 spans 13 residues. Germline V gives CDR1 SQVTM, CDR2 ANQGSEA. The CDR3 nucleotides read TGCAGCGTTGTTATATATAAAACCTACGAGCAGTACTTC. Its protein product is CSVVIYKTYEQYF.

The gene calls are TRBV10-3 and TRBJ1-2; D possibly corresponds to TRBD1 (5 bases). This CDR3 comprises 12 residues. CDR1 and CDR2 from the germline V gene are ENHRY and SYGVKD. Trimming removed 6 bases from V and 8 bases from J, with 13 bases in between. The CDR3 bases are TGTGCCATCAGCTATGGGACCCACGGCTACACCTTC. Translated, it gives CAISYGTHGYTF.

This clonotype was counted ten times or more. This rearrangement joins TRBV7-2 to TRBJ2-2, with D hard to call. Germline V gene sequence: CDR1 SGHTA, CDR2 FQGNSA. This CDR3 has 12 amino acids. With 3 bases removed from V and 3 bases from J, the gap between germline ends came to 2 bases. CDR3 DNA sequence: TGTGCCAGCAGCTTTTACACCGGGGAGCTGTTTTTT. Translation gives CASSFYTGELFF.

The DNA for the CDR3 is TGTGCCAGCAGTTTAAGTTACCCAACCGGGAGATATGGCTACACCTTC. Protein: CASSLSYPTGRYGYTF. This sequence joins TRBV28 and TRBJ1-2; D gene ambiguous. Germline CDR1 MDHEN, CDR2 SYDVKM. Trimming shortened V by 2 bases and J by 5 bases, and 18 bases separated the two germline ends. The CDR3 is 16 residues long.

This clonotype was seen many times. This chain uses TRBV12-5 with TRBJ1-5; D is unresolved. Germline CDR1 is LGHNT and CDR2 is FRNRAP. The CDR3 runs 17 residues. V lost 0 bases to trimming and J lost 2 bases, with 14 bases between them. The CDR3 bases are TGTGCTAGTGGTTTGGTACCAACAAGACTAGGCAATCAGCCCCAGCATTTT. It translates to CASGLVPTRLGNQPQHF.

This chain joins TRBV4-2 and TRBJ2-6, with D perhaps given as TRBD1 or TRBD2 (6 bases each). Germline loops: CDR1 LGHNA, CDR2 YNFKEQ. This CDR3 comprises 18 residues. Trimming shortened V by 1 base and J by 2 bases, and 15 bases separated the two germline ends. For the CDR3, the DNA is TGTGCCAGCAGCCAAGTCGGGGGCGCGGAACCTGGGGCCAACGTCCTGACTTTC. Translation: CASSQVGGAEPGANVLTF.

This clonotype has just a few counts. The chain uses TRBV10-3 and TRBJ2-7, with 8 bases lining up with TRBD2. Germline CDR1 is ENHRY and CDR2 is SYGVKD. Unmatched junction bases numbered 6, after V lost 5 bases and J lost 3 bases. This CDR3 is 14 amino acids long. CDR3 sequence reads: CAISSTSAYYEQYV. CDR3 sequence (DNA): TGTGCCATCAGTTCGACTAGCGCTTACTACGAGCAGTACGTC.

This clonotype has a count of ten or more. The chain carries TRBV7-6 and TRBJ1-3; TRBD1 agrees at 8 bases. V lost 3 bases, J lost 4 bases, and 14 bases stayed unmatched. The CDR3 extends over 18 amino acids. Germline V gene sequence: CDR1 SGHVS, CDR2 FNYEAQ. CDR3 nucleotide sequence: TGTGCCAGCAGCTTTAACCCAGGGGGCTACACAAGCGGAAACACCATATATTTT. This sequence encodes CASSFNPGGYTSGNTIYF.

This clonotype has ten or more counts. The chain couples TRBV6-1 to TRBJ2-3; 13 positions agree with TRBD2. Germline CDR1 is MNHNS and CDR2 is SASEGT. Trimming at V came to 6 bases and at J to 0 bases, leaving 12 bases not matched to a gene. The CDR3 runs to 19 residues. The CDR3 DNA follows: TGTGCCAGCAGGGGGACTAGCGGGGAACGGACATTCAGCACAGATACGCAGTATTTT. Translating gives CASRGTSGERTFSTDTQYF.

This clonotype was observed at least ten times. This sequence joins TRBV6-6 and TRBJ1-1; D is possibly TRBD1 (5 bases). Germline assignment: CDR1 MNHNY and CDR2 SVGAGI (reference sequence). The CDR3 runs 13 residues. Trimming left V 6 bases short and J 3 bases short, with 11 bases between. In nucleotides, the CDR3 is TGTGCCAGCAGCTGGGGCTGGGACACTGAAGCTTTCTTT. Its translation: CASSWGWDTEAFF.

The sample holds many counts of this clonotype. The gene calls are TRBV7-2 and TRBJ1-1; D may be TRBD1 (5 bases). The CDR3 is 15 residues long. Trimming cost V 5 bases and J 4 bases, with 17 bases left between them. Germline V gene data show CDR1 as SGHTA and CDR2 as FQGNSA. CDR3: CASSPPGFGTTEAFF. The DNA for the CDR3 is TGTGCCAGCAGCCCGCCCGGCTTTGGGACCACTGAAGCTTTCTTT.

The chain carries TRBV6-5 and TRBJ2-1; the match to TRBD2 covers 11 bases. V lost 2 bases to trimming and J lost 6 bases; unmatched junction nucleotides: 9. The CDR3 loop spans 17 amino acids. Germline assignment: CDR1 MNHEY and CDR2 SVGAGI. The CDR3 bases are TGTGCCAGCAGTTACGGAGTAGCGGGAGGGCCGGGCAATGAGCAGTTCTTC. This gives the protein CASSYGVAGGPGNEQFF.

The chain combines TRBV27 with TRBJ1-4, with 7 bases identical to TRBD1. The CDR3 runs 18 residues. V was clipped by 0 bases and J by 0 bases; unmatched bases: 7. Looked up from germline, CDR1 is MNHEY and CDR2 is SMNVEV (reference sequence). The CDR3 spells CASSLSPPTGATNEKLFF. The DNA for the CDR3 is TGTGCCAGCAGTTTATCGCCTCCTACAGGGGCAACTAATGAAAAACTGTTTTTT.

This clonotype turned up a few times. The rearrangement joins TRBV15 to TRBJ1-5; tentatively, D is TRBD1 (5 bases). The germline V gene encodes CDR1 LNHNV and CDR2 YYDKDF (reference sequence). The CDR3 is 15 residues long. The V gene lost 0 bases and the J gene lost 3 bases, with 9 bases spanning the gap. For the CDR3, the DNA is TGTGCCACCAGCAGAGATCGGGGGAACAATCAGCCCCAGCATTTT. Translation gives CATSRDRGNNQPQHF.

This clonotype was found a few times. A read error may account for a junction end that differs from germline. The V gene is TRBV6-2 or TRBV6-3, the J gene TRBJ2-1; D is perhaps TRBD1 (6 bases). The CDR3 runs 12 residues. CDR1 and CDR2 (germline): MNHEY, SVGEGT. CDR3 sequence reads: CASTSRPGTKIF. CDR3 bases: TGTGCCAGCACCTCTCGCCCCGGGACAAAAATCTTC.

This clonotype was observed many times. The CDR3 DNA reads TGTGCCAGCAGCCCACATACGCCGAGAGAAGCTTTCTTT. It translates to CASSPHTPREAFF. V is TRBV7-8 and J is TRBJ1-1; no clear D gene. Germline loops: CDR1 SGHVS, CDR2 FQNEAQ. The CDR3 is made up of 13 amino acids. Trimming pared 5 bases from V and 8 bases from J, leaving 15 bases between. Full variable domain (remainder filled in from reference TRBV7-8 and TRBJ1-1): GAGVSQSPRYKVAKRGQDVALRCDPISGHVSLFWYQQALGQGPEFLTYFQNEAQLDKSGLPSDRFFAERPEGSVSTLKIQRTQQEDSAVYLCASSPHTPREAFFGQGTRLTVV.